These 21 T cell receptor beta chains were all obtained from the same sample, sequenced in a study of blood T cell repertoires in COVID-19. The data were produced by immunoSEQ multiplex PCR, yet TCRdb's version contains in-frame clones alone and is incomplete. The sample has approximately 140,000 clones; approximately 80% are singletons. The sample consisted of peripheral blood. These receptors came from a human donor with acute or convalescent COVID-19. The donor label of this sample is uncertain.

Written as DNA, the CDR3 is TGCAGTGCTATTTACGGAAAACTGTTTTTT. Its protein is CSAIYGKLFF. J is TRBJ1-4 and V is TRBV20-1; D is ambiguous. The V gene's germline CDR1 is DFQATT and CDR2 SNEGSKA (reference sequence). This CDR3 region has 10 residues. V was pared by 4 bases and J by 10 bases, with 7 bases between.

This clone showed up many times. The chain carries TRBV7-8 and TRBJ1-1; 9 nucleotides agree with TRBD1. The CDR3 is 14 amino acids. Germline CDR1 SGHVS, CDR2 FQNEAQ. V was pared by 6 bases and J by 4 bases, with 6 bases of the junction left unmatched. Here the CDR3 DNA reads TGTGCCAGCAGATGGGGACAGGGAGCCACTGAAGCTTTCTTT. As protein: CASRWGQGATEAFF.

The chain combines TRBV11-1 with TRBJ2-5, with TRBD2 matching over 8 bases. There are 16 residues in the CDR3. J lost 2 bases, V lost 1 base, and 6 bases had no gene match. Germline V lookup: CDR1 SGHAT, CDR2 FQDESV (reference sequence). CDR3 residues: CASSLDLAGFQETQYF. CDR3 coding DNA: TGTGCCAGCAGCTTAGACCTAGCGGGCTTTCAAGAGACCCAGTACTTC.

The J gene is TRBJ1-3, the V gene TRBV5-1, with 9 bases that match TRBD1. V shed 1 base, J shed 0 bases, and the junction held 2 bases outside the gene matches. Germline values: CDR1 SGHRS, CDR2 YFSETQ. The CDR3 runs 16 residues. The CDR3 reads CASSLTGGFSGNTIYF. CDR3 sequence (DNA): TGCGCCAGCAGCTTGACAGGGGGCTTCTCTGGAAACACCATATATTTT.

This clone occurred once. The chain couples TRBV12-3 or TRBV12-4 to TRBJ1-1; tentatively, D is TRBD1 (5 bases). The ends were cut back, 9 bases at V and 2 bases at J, with 10 bases in the middle. The CDR3 is 12 residues long. CDR3 amino acids: CASQRTNTEAFF. In nucleotides, the CDR3 is TGTGCCAGTCAGAGGACAAACACTGAAGCTTTCTTT.

The chain is built from TRBV15 and TRBJ2-1, with 11 bases identical to TRBD2. CDR3 length equals 14 residues. CDR1 is LNHNV and CDR2 is YYDKDF in the germline V gene (reference sequence). J lost 8 bases, V lost 4 bases, and 4 bases had no gene match. Here the CDR3 DNA reads TGTGCCACCAGCATTAGCGGGGGGGACTATGAGCAGTTCTTC. This codes for CATSISGGDYEQFF.

The rearrangement uses TRBV4-1 and TRBJ1-5, with 7 positions matching TRBD1. CDR1 is MGHRA and CDR2 is YSYEKL in the germline V gene. Trimming took 0 bases from V and 6 from J; bases not matched to a gene: 11. The CDR3 is 17 residues long. Here the CDR3 reads CASSQDNEGANRQPQHF. As DNA, the CDR3 is TGCGCCAGCAGCCAAGATAACGAGGGGGCGAATCGTCAGCCCCAGCATTTT.

This chain uses TRBV12-3 or TRBV12-4 with TRBJ1-1, with unresolved D. V was cut by 6 bases and J by 7 bases, with 15 bases left in between. CDR3 size: 13 residues. CDR3 DNA: TGTGCCAGCAGCCTCTCGGGGTTCCTTGAAGCTTTCTTT. This encodes CASSLSGFLEAFF.

Here the CDR3 reads CASSFREANEKLFF. In nucleotides, the CDR3 is TGTGCCAGCAGCTTCAGGGAGGCTAATGAAAAACTGTTTTTT. The chain joins TRBV7-9 to TRBJ1-4, with TRBD1 as a possible D gene (5 bases). Trimming removed 3 bases from V and 3 bases from J, with 8 bases in between. Germline CDR1 reads SEHNR; CDR2 reads FQNEAQ (reference sequence). This CDR3 spans 14 amino acids.

This clone was counted a few times. The rearrangement uses TRBV24-1 and TRBJ1-6; D is uncertain. The V and J ends lost 6 bases and 6 bases respectively, with 11 bases between them. Germline-derived CDR1 and CDR2 are KGHDR and SFDVKD. The CDR3 length is 14 residues. The CDR3 DNA sequence: TGTGCCACCAGTCTCGGACTTCCTAATTCACCCCTCCACTTT. This sequence encodes CATSLGLPNSPLHF.

V usage is TRBV6-6 and J usage is TRBJ2-1; D may be TRBD1 (5 bases). CDR1 MNHNY and CDR2 SVGAGI come from the germline V gene (reference sequence). V dropped 5 bases and J dropped 2 bases, with 13 bases sitting between them. The CDR3 length is 15 residues. The CDR3 reads CASSHTGNPYNEQFF. CDR3 nucleotide sequence: TGTGCCAGCAGTCATACAGGAAACCCCTACAATGAGCAGTTCTTC.

The CDR3 region has the DNA TGTGCCAGCAGCTCCATATTCAGGTTGGGCTATGGCTACACCTTC. Protein: CASSSIFRLGYGYTF. This rearrangement joins TRBV5-6 to TRBJ1-2; D ambiguous. The CDR3 extends over 15 amino acids. Deletions cut 3 bases from V and 4 bases from J, with 16 bases between. Looked up from germline, CDR1 is SGHDT and CDR2 is YYEEEE.

The chain is built from TRBV6-5 and TRBJ1-3; D not certain. The germline CDR1 and CDR2 sequences are MNHEY and SVGAGI. Trimming took off 1 base at V and 0 bases at J, with 7 bases between the two ends. CDR3 length equals 15 residues. CDR3 residues: CASSYWSSSGNTIYF. DNA of the CDR3: TGTGCCAGCAGTTACTGGAGTTCCTCTGGAAACACCATATATTTT.

The V and J genes are TRBV14 and TRBJ2-3; TRBD1 aligns across 7 bases. Trimming cost V 4 bases and J 7 bases; bases outside gene matches: 2. Germline V gene sequence: CDR1 SGHDN, CDR2 FVKESK. The CDR3 runs 12 residues. The CDR3 region has the DNA TGTGCCAGCAGCCCCAGGGGGTATACGCAGTATTTT. Amino acid sequence: CASSPRGYTQYF.

V and J are TRBV5-5 and TRBJ2-3; 7 bases fit TRBD1. The germline V gene encodes CDR1 SGHKS and CDR2 YYEKEE (reference sequence). This CDR3 spans 17 amino acids. V lost 1 base, J lost 0 bases, and 8 bases stayed unmatched. CDR3 bases: TGTGCCAGCAGCTTGCTCCTCGGACAGGAAAGCACAGATACGCAGTATTTT. As protein: CASSLLLGQESTDTQYF.

The chain combines TRBV4-1 with TRBJ1-2, with 9 bases matching TRBD1. Germline assignment: CDR1 MGHRA and CDR2 YSYEKL. Germline trimming cut 0 bases from V and 8 bases from J; bases unmatched to any gene: 7. The CDR3 is 15 residues long. CDR3 region: CASSQEPNRGRGYTF. CDR3 in DNA: TGCGCCAGCAGCCAAGAACCGAACAGGGGGCGAGGCTACACCTTC.

The chain is built from TRBV19 and TRBJ1-1; D perhaps matches TRBD1 (5 bases). This CDR3 is built from 15 residues. Germline loops: CDR1 LNHDA, CDR2 SQIVND (reference sequence). V lost 5 bases to trimming and J lost 2 bases, with 15 bases between them. The CDR3 is CASSWQGDVNTEAFF. The CDR3 nucleotides read TGTGCCAGTAGTTGGCAGGGCGATGTAAACACTGAAGCTTTCTTT.

V gene TRBV29-1 combines with J gene TRBJ2-7; weak D call: TRBD2 (5 bases). From germline, CDR1 is SQVTM and CDR2 ANQGSEA. The CDR3 is 14 amino acids. Trimming left V 1 base short and J 3 bases short, with 13 bases between. CDR3 sequence: CSVEVRDGLYEQYF. CDR3 nucleotides: TGCAGCGTTGAAGTCAGAGACGGACTCTACGAGCAGTACTTC.

The chain carries TRBV9 and TRBJ2-7; perhaps TRBD2 as D (6 bases). The CDR3 loop spans 16 amino acids. The germline gives CDR1 SGDLS, CDR2 YYNGEE. Trimming pared 0 bases from V and 7 bases from J, leaving 20 bases between. CDR3: CASSVGPGRIVGEQYF. CDR3 nucleotides: TGTGCCAGCAGCGTAGGGCCGGGGAGGATAGTCGGAGAGCAGTACTTC.

The chain recombines TRBV5-1 with TRBJ1-3; weak D call: TRBD1 (5 bases). The CDR3 sequence is 13 residues long. Germline lookup yields CDR1 SGHRS and CDR2 YFSETQ. V dropped 7 bases and J dropped 8 bases, with 16 bases sitting between them. CDR3 amino acids: CASARAWGDTIYF. In nucleotides, the CDR3 is TGCGCCAGCGCCCGGGCCTGGGGGGACACCATATATTTT.

This clone occurred many times. DNA for the CDR3: TGTGCCAGCAGTGCGGGACAGCGCAATCAGCCCCAGCATTTT. Its protein is CASSAGQRNQPQHF. The gene calls are TRBV2 and TRBJ1-5, with 7 bases identical to TRBD1. There are 14 residues in the CDR3. V shed 4 bases and J 2 bases; nucleotides not matched to a gene: 2. Per the germline V gene, CDR1 is SNHLY and CDR2 is FYNNEI.